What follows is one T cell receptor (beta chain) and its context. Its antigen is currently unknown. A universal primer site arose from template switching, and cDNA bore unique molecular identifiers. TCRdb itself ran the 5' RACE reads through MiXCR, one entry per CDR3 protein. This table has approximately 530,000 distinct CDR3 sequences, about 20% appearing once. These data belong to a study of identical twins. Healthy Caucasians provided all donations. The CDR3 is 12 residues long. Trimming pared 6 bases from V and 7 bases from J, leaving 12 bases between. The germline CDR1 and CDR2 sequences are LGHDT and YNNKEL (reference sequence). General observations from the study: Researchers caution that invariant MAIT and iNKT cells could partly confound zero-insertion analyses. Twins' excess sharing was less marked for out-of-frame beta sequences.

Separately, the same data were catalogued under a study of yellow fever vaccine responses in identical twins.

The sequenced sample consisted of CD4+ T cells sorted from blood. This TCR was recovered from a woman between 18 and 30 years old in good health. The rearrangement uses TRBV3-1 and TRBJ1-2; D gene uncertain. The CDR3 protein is CASSYAGVGYTF. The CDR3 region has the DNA TGTGCCAGCAGTTACGCTGGGGTTGGCTACACCTTC.